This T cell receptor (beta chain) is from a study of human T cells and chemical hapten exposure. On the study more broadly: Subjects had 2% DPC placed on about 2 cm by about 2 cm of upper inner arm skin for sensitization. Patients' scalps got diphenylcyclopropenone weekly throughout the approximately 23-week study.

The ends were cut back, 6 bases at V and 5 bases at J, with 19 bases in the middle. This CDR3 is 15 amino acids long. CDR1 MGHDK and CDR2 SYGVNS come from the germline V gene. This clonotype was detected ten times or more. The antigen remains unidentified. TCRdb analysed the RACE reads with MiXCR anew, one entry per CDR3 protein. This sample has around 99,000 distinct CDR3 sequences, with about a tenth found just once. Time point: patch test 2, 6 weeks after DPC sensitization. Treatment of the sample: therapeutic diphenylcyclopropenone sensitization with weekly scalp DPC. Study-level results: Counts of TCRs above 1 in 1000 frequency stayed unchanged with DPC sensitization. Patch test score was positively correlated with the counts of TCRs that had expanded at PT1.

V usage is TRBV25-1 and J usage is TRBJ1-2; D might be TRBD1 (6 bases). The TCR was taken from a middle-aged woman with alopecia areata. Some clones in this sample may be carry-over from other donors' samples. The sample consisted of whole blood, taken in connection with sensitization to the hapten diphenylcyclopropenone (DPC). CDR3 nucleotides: TGTGCCAGCAGCGCCGGGGGCAGTTCGGGTTATGGCTACACCTTC. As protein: CASSAGGSSGYGYTF.